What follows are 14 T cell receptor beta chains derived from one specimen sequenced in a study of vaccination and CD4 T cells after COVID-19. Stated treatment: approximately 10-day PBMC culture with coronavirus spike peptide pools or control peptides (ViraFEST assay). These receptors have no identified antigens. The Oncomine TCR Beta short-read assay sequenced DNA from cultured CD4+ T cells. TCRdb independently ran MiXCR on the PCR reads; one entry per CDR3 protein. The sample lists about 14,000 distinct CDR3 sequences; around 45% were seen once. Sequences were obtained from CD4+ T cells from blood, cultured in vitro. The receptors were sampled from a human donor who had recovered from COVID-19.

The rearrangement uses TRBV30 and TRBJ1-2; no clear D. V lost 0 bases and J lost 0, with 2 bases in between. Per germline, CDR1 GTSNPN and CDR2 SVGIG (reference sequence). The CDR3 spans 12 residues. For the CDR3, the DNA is TGTGCCTGGAGTGTTACTAACTATGGCTACACCTTC. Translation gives CAWSVTNYGYTF. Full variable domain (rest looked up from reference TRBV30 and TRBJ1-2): SQTIHQWPATLVQPVGSPLSLECTVEGTSNPNLYWYRQAAGRGLQLLFYSVGIGQISSEVPQNLSASRPQDRQFILSSKKLLLSDSGFYLCAWSVTNYGYTFGSGTRLTVV.

The CDR3 loop reads CATSRDGRGTETQYF. The CDR3 DNA reads TGTGCCACCAGCAGAGATGGGAGGGGAACAGAGACCCAGTACTTC. The chain carries TRBV15 and TRBJ2-5, with 7 bases fitting TRBD2. Germline V gene sequence: CDR1 LNHNV, CDR2 YYDKDF (reference sequence). Trimming took 0 bases from V and 4 from J; bases not matched to a gene: 5. The CDR3 is 15 residues long.

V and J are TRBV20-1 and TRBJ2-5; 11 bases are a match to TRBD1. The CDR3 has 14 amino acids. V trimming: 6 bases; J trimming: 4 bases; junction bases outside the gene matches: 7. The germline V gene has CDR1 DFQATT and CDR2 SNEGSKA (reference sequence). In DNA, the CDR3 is TGCAGTGCCCAACGTGGGACAGGGGGAGAGACCCAGTACTTC. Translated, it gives CSAQRGTGGETQYF.

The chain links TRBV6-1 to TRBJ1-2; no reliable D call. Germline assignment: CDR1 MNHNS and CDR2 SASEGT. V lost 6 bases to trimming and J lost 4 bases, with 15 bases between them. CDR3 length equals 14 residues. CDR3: CASSQDLDFYGYTF. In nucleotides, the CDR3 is TGTGCCAGCAGCCAGGATTTGGATTTCTATGGCTACACCTTC.

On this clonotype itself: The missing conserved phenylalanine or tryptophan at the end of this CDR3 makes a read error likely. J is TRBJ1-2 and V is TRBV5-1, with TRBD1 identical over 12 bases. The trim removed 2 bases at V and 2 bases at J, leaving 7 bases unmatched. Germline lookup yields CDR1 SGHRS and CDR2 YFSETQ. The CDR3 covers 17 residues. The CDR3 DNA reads TGCGCCAGCAGCTTCCGCCCCGGGACAGGGGGCAACTATGGCTACACCCTC. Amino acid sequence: CASSFRPGTGGNYGYTL.

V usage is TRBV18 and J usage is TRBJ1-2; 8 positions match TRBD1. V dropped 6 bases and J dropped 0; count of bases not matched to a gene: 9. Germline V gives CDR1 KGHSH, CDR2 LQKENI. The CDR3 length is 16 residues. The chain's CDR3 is CASSSAGTGANYGYTF. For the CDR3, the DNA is TGTGCCAGCTCCTCGGCAGGGACAGGAGCTAACTATGGCTACACCTTC.

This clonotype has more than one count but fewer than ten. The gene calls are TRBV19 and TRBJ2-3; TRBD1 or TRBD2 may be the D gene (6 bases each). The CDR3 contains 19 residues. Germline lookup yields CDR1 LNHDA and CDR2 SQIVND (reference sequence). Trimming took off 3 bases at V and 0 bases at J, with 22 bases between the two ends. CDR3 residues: CASSMTGAPMLSSTDTQYF. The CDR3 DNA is TGTGCCAGTAGTATGACGGGGGCCCCCATGCTTTCTAGCACAGATACGCAGTATTTT.

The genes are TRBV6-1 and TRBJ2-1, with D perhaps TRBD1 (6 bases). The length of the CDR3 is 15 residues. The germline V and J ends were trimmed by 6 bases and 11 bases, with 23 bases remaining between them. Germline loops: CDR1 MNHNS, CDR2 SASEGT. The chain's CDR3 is CASSLEGTSWTKQFF. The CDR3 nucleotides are TGTGCCAGCAGCTTAGAAGGGACAAGCTGGACGAAGCAGTTCTTC.

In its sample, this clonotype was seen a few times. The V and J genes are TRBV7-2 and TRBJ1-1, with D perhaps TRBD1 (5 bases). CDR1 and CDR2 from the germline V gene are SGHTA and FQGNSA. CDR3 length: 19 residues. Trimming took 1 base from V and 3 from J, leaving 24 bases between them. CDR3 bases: TGTGCCAGCAGCTTAGAATGGAGACAGAAATCTTACTGGGACACTGAAGCTTTCTTT. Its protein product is CASSLEWRQKSYWDTEAFF.

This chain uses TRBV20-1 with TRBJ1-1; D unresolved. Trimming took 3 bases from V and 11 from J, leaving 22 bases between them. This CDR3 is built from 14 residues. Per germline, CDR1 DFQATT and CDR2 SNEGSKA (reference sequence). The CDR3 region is CSARPTPGHLGAFF. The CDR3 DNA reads TGCAGTGCTAGGCCTACACCGGGCCACTTAGGGGCTTTCTTT.

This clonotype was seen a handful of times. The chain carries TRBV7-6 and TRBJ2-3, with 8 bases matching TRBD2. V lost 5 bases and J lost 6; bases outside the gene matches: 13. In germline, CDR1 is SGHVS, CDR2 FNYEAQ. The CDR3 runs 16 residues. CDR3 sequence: CASSQKGLERSDTQYF. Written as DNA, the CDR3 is TGTGCCAGCAGCCAAAAGGGACTAGAGAGATCGGATACGCAGTATTTT.

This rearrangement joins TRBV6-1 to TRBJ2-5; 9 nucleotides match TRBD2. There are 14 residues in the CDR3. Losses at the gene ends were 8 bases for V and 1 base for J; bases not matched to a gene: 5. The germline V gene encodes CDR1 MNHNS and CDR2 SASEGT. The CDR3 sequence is CASLRLAVQETQYF. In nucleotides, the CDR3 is TGTGCCAGCCTGAGACTAGCGGTCCAAGAGACCCAGTACTTC.

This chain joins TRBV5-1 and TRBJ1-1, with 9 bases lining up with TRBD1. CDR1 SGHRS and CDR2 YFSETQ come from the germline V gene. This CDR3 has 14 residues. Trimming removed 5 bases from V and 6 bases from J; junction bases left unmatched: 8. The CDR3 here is CASRDDRGKPEAFF. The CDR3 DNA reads TGCGCCAGCAGAGACGACAGGGGGAAACCTGAAGCTTTCTTT.

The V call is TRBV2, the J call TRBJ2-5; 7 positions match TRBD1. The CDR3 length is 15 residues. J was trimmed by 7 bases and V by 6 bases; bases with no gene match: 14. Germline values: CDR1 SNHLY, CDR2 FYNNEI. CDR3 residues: CASRSRDSRGSTQYF. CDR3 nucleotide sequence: TGTGCCAGCAGAAGCCGGGACAGTCGAGGGTCGACCCAGTACTTC.